These 6 T cell receptor beta chains share one sample of origin, sequenced in a study of blood T cell repertoires in COVID-19. Some clones are missing from TCRdb's copy, which holds only in-frame ones; the method was immunoSEQ multiplex PCR. The data contain about 70,000 clones, 80% to 90% of them singletons. Sequencing used peripheral blood. The source of these receptors is a woman in her late teens or twenties with acute or convalescent COVID-19.

The chain links TRBV18 to TRBJ2-5; maybe TRBD1 (6 bases). CDR3 length: 15 amino acids. V dropped 2 bases and J dropped 5 bases, with 15 bases sitting between them. CDR1 and CDR2 from the germline V gene are KGHSH and LQKENI. The CDR3 loop is CASSPVYRDWETQYF. CDR3 coding DNA: TGTGCCAGCTCACCAGTTTACAGGGATTGGGAGACCCAGTACTTC.

The CDR3, as DNA: TGTGCCAGCAGGATTCTGGGGGCGCACAATGAGCAGTTCTTC. Its protein product is CASRILGAHNEQFF. The chain links TRBV28 to TRBJ2-1; the D gene is possibly TRBD1 (6 bases). CDR3 length: 14 amino acids. V was shortened by 6 bases and J by 5 bases, with 14 bases between the two germline ends. Germline V gives CDR1 MDHEN, CDR2 SYDVKM.

The chain recombines TRBV5-6 with TRBJ2-7, with 9 bases identical to TRBD1. V shed 3 bases, J shed 6 bases, and the junction held 7 bases outside the gene matches. Per the germline V gene, CDR1 is SGHDT and CDR2 is YYEEEE. This CDR3 contains 14 residues. This CDR3 reads CASSYSDRGSEQYF. The CDR3 region has the DNA TGTGCCAGCAGCTATTCGGACAGGGGTAGCGAGCAGTACTTC.

In DNA form, the CDR3 reads TGCGCCAGCAGCCGACTAGCGGGTCCTACCCCCTACAATGAGCAGTTCTTC. It codes for CASSRLAGPTPYNEQFF. The V gene is TRBV4-3, the J gene TRBJ2-1; 10 bases match TRBD2. The CDR3 is made up of 17 amino acids. Trimming removed 4 bases from V and 2 bases from J; junction bases left unmatched: 8. In germline, CDR1 is LGHNA, CDR2 YSLEER.

V and J are TRBV5-5 and TRBJ1-1; a possible D gene is TRBD1 (5 bases). The V end lost 0 bases, the J end lost 10 bases, and 16 bases lay between the germline ends. This CDR3 has 14 residues. Germline V CDR1 and CDR2: SGHKS, YYEKEE (reference sequence). CDR3 region: CASSLDLGQNRAFF. CDR3 in DNA: TGTGCCAGCAGCTTGGATTTGGGGCAAAACCGAGCTTTCTTT.

This chain joins TRBV29-1 and TRBJ1-4; D not resolved. Deletions cut 4 bases from V and 4 bases from J, with 4 bases between. CDR1 is SQVTM and CDR2 is ANQGSEA in the germline V gene. This CDR3 is built from 11 residues. Here the CDR3 reads CSVVVNEKLFF. CDR3 bases: TGCAGCGTTGTCGTTAATGAAAAACTGTTTTTT.